The T cell receptor beta chain described here comes from a study of shared clonotypes between healthy human individuals. Regarding the study as a whole: When compared with the clonotypes that were shared by all four sorted-subset donors, the non-shared clonotypes turned out to have lower generation probabilities.

The CDR3 length is 14 residues. CDR1 is MNHNY and CDR2 is SVGAGI in the germline V gene (reference sequence). V lost 0 bases to trimming and J lost 1 base, with 6 bases between them. About this clone itself: As yet, its antigen is unknown.

Genomic DNA from each subset was divided evenly over several immunoSEQ plates. Some clones are missing from TCRdb's copy, which holds only in-frame ones; the method was immunoSEQ multiplex PCR. The table has some 1 million clones, about 70% seen once. Specimen: memory CD4+ T cells sorted from blood. Subset noted: CD45RA-negative fraction. This TCR was sampled from a man aged 18 to 30 in good health. V gene TRBV6-6 combines with J gene TRBJ2-5; D is ambiguous. The CDR3 sequence is CASSYSRTQETQYF. For the CDR3, the DNA is TGTGCCAGCAGTTACTCTCGGACCCAAGAGACCCAGTACTTC.